This is a list of T cell receptor beta chains from one sample in a study of cytomegalovirus exposure and HLA in healthy donors. Measured with immunoSEQ multiplex PCR; TCRdb has only the in-frame clones, and not every one. The table includes about 130,000 clones, 70% to 85% detected once. Sequencing was performed on PBMCs. The receptor set was obtained from a boy younger than 10 in good health and CMV-seronegative. Both conserved end residues are part of each CDR3. A D gene is named only where the DNA matches it firmly. Size is stated for part of the rows, as once, few or many counts, or as a class when the clone is expanded.

cdr3_nt: TGCAGCGTACATCGGGCGGGAGATGAGGACAATGAGCAGTTCTTC
cdr3_aa: CSVHRAGDEDNEQFF
cdr3_length: 15
d_call: TRBD2
v_call: TRBV29-1
j_call: TRBJ2-1
clone_size: -

cdr3_nt: TGCGCCAGCAGCCTCCCACACACGGGCGGGGATCTGGATGGCTACACCTTC
cdr3_aa: CASSLPHTGGDLDGYTF
cdr3_length: 17
d_call: -
v_call: TRBV5-1
j_call: TRBJ1-2
clone_size: once

cdr3_nt: TGTGCCAGCAGCTTAGATAGTAGCGGGACCCAGTACTTC
cdr3_aa: CASSLDSSGTQYF
cdr3_length: 13
d_call: -
v_call: TRBV13
j_call: TRBJ2-5
clone_size: -

cdr3_nt: TGCGCCAGCACCAAACAGGGGATCACCTTACAAGGGCAGTTCTTC
cdr3_aa: CASTKQGITLQGQFF
cdr3_length: 15
d_call: TRBD1
v_call: TRBV23-1
j_call: TRBJ2-1
clone_size: -

cdr3_nt: TGCAGCGCCGACGGGTGGGTGGATACGCAGTATTTT
cdr3_aa: CSADGWVDTQYF
cdr3_length: 12
d_call: -
v_call: TRBV29-1
j_call: TRBJ2-3
clone_size: -

cdr3_nt: TGTGCCAGCAGCTTCCGACTAGCGGGAGACCAAGAGACCCAGTACTTC
cdr3_aa: CASSFRLAGDQETQYF
cdr3_length: 16
d_call: TRBD2
v_call: TRBV13
j_call: TRBJ2-5
clone_size: -

cdr3_nt: TGTGCCAGCTCACCCCGGGACAATAACTATGGCTACACCTTC
cdr3_aa: CASSPRDNNYGYTF
cdr3_length: 14
d_call: -
v_call: TRBV18
j_call: TRBJ1-2
clone_size: -

cdr3_nt: TGTGCCAGCGGAGAGATGAGCTACACCTTC
cdr3_aa: CASGEMSYTF
cdr3_length: 10
d_call: -
v_call: TRBV6-6
j_call: TRBJ1-2
clone_size: -

cdr3_nt: TGTGCCAGCAGCTTAGTCCCGGGAAGCTCCTATAATTCACCCCTCCACTTT
cdr3_aa: CASSLVPGSSYNSPLHF
cdr3_length: 17
d_call: -
v_call: TRBV7-9
j_call: TRBJ1-6
clone_size: few

cdr3_nt: TGCGCCAGCAGCCACCTGGGGACAGGGGACTACGAGCAGTACTTC
cdr3_aa: CASSHLGTGDYEQYF
cdr3_length: 15
d_call: TRBD1
v_call: TRBV4-1
j_call: TRBJ2-7
clone_size: -

cdr3_nt: TGTGCCAGCTCACCCCACAGGGGGCGGCAGCCCCAGCATTTT
cdr3_aa: CASSPHRGRQPQHF
cdr3_length: 14
d_call: TRBD1
v_call: TRBV18
j_call: TRBJ1-5
clone_size: -

cdr3_nt: TGTGCCACCAGCAGAGATTTTGCGGGAATAGGAGAGACCCAGTACTTC
cdr3_aa: CATSRDFAGIGETQYF
cdr3_length: 16
d_call: -
v_call: TRBV15
j_call: TRBJ2-5
clone_size: -

cdr3_nt: TGCGCCAGCAGCTCCGGACAGATGGGTGAAAAACTGTTTTTT
cdr3_aa: CASSSGQMGEKLFF
cdr3_length: 14
d_call: -
v_call: TRBV5-1
j_call: TRBJ1-4
clone_size: few

cdr3_nt: TGTGCCAGCAGTCGGTATCGGGTGTACAATGAGCAGTTCTTC
cdr3_aa: CASSRYRVYNEQFF
cdr3_length: 14
d_call: -
v_call: TRBV27
j_call: TRBJ2-1
clone_size: -

cdr3_nt: TGTGCCAGCAGCTCACCGGGACAGTCACCCCTCCACTTT
cdr3_aa: CASSSPGQSPLHF
cdr3_length: 13
d_call: TRBD1
v_call: TRBV7-9
j_call: TRBJ1-6
clone_size: -

cdr3_nt: TGTGCCAGCAGCTTAGGGGCGCGGGGAGCATACTATGGCTACACCTTC
cdr3_aa: CASSLGARGAYYGYTF
cdr3_length: 16
d_call: -
v_call: TRBV7-3
j_call: TRBJ1-2
clone_size: -

cdr3_nt: TGTGCCAGCAGCCTCACTTCGGCCTTGCCGGGGGAGCAGTACTTC
cdr3_aa: CASSLTSALPGEQYF
cdr3_length: 15
d_call: -
v_call: TRBV9
j_call: TRBJ2-7
clone_size: -

cdr3_nt: TGCGCCAGCAGCCTCGGGGACAGGGGTCTTTTCGGCAATCAGCCCCAGCATTTT
cdr3_aa: CASSLGDRGLFGNQPQHF
cdr3_length: 18
d_call: TRBD1
v_call: TRBV4-1
j_call: TRBJ1-5
clone_size: few

cdr3_nt: TGTGCCAGCAGGGGACAGGGGGTCTACGAGCAGTACTTC
cdr3_aa: CASRGQGVYEQYF
cdr3_length: 13
d_call: TRBD1
v_call: TRBV6-6
j_call: TRBJ2-7
clone_size: -

cdr3_nt: TGTGCCAGCAGTGAAAGGACTGAAACTGAAGCTTTCTTT
cdr3_aa: CASSERTETEAFF
cdr3_length: 13
d_call: -
v_call: TRBV6-1
j_call: TRBJ1-1
clone_size: -

cdr3_nt: TGTGCCAGCAGACACGACAGGGGATCGTATGGCTACACCTTC
cdr3_aa: CASRHDRGSYGYTF
cdr3_length: 14
d_call: TRBD1
v_call: TRBV6-5
j_call: TRBJ1-2
clone_size: -

cdr3_nt: TGTGCCAGCTCACCCAGCGGTTATAGCAATCAGCCCCAGCATTTT
cdr3_aa: CASSPSGYSNQPQHF
cdr3_length: 15
d_call: -
v_call: TRBV18
j_call: TRBJ1-5
clone_size: -

cdr3_nt: TGTGCCAGCAGTGACTCAACTAGCGGCTACAATGAGCAGTTCTTC
cdr3_aa: CASSDSTSGYNEQFF
cdr3_length: 15
d_call: TRBD2
v_call: TRBV6-4
j_call: TRBJ2-1
clone_size: many

cdr3_nt: TGTGCCAGCAGTTACTCGAGGGGGGGCTCATCGAATGAGCAGTTCTTC
cdr3_aa: CASSYSRGGSSNEQFF
cdr3_length: 16
d_call: -
v_call: TRBV6-5
j_call: TRBJ2-1
clone_size: -

cdr3_nt: TGTGCCAGCAGCGGTGGACAGGTCTCCTACGAGCAGTACTTC
cdr3_aa: CASSGGQVSYEQYF
cdr3_length: 14
d_call: TRBD1
v_call: TRBV5-4
j_call: TRBJ2-7
clone_size: -

cdr3_nt: TGTGCCAGCAGCTTAGATCCAGGGTATCAGCCCCAGCATTTT
cdr3_aa: CASSLDPGYQPQHF
cdr3_length: 14
d_call: -
v_call: TRBV7-2
j_call: TRBJ1-5
clone_size: few

cdr3_nt: TGTGCCAGTAGTCCCACTTACAGGGGAGGTCAGCCCCAGCATTTT
cdr3_aa: CASSPTYRGGQPQHF
cdr3_length: 15
d_call: TRBD1
v_call: TRBV19
j_call: TRBJ1-5
clone_size: -

cdr3_nt: TGTGCCAGCAGTTTGGCAGGCTATGGCTACACCTTC
cdr3_aa: CASSLAGYGYTF
cdr3_length: 12
d_call: -
v_call: TRBV27
j_call: TRBJ1-2
clone_size: -